This entry describes one T cell receptor beta chain. The CDR3 extends over 16 amino acids. Trimming removed 0 bases from V and 5 bases from J; junction bases left unmatched: 6. Germline V gene data show CDR1 as MNHEY and CDR2 as SMNVEV (reference sequence). Clones were sequenced by immunoSEQ multiplex PCR, and TCRdb holds only the in-frame ones, with some missing. Of roughly 71,000 clones in the sample, about 94% were seen once. These data belong to a study of T cell changes during pregnancy in multiple sclerosis. The chain couples TRBV27 to TRBJ1-5, with 8 bases aligning to TRBD1. The clonotype comes from a female donor in good health, enrolled as a control in a pregnancy study. Here the sequenced sample was peripheral blood, taken in the first trimester of pregnancy. DNA for the CDR3: TGTGCCAGCAGTTTATCTGGGACAGGCACTTATCAGCCCCAGCATTTT. Amino acids: CASSLSGTGTYQPQHF.